This T cell receptor (beta chain) was sequenced for a study of blood T cell repertoires in COVID-19. Whole-study context: PBMCs, B-cell-depleted T cells, or T cells were the source of the cDNA or gDNA that made up the material.

The method was immunoSEQ multiplex PCR; TCRdb's version includes in-frame clones alone and lacks a portion of them. Among hundreds of thousands of clones, 87% were seen once, and the ten largest hold just over 2.5%. Allocation to cohorts depended on clinical history reported by the participants. The trim removed 5 bases at V and 5 bases at J, leaving 9 bases unmatched. The CDR3 loop spans 15 amino acids. Germline CDR1 MGHRA, CDR2 YSYEKL. The chain joins TRBV4-1 to TRBJ1-5; 7 bases match TRBD1. Sequenced material: PBMCs or T cells enriched from blood (not recorded which). This receptor was identified in a young woman with acute COVID-19. The CDR3 sequence is CASSLQGLRHQPQHF. The CDR3 nucleotides read TGCGCCAGCAGCTTACAGGGGCTGAGACATCAGCCCCAGCATTTT.